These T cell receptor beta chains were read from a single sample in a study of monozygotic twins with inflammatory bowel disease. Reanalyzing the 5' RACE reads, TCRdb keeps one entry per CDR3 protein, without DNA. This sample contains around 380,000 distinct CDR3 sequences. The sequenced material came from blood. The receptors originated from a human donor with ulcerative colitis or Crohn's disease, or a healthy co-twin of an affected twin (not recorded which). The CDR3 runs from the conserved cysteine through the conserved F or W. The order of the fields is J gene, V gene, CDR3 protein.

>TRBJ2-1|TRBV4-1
CASSQDLPQAALLNEQFF
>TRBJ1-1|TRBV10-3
CAISESNRLIEAFF
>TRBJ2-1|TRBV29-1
CSVDPLGTSGVMGEQFF
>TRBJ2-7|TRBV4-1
CASSQVNQEVYEQYF
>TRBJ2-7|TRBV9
CASSVGDSYEQYF
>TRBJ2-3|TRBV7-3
CASSSSASTDTQYF
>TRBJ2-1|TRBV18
CASSLQALNEQFF
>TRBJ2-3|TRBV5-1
CASSLGAQEGTDTQYF
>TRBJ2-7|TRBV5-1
CASSFGGARGEQYF
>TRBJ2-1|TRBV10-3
CAISESDTSGNNEQFF
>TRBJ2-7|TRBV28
CASSSRGPLEQYF
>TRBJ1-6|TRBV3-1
CASRYNSGTVNSPLHF
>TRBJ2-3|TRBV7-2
CASSLEGTTNTQYF
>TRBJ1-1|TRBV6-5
CASSYPGTGHTEAFF
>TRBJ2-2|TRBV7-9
CASSLASPGPNTGELFF
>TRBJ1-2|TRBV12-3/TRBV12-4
CASSFRTDYGYTF
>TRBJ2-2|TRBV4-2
CASSQETGGGATGELFF
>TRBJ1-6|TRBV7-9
CASTRTANSPLHF
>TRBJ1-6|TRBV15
CATSRDSYESSPLHF
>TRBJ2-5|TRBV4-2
CASSQGRASGEETQYF
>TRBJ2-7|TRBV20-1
CSASLTSGHEQYF
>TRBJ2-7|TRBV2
CASRQNYEQYF
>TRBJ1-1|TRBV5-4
CASSSGTPPRTAFF
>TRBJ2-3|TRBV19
CASSVGARDTQYF
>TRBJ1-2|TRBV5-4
CASSAPSQGARGYGYTF
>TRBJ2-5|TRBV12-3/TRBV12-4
CASSSPFGLATTKKETQYF
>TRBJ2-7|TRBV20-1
CSAFRGGQASSYEQYF
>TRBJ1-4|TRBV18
CASATGLNEKLFF
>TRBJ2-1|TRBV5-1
CASSLAVFSGGSYNEQFF
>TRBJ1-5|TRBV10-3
CATNPDREAPQHF
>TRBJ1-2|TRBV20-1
CSASGTAGYTF
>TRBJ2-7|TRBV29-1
CSVEDWTSYEQYF
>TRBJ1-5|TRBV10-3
CAISEAGREPQHF